In this sample, the clone carrying this T cell receptor beta chain turned up a few times. No antigen is known for it. Germline loops: CDR1 LNHDA, CDR2 SQIVND (reference sequence). The CDR3 has 15 amino acids. Trimming took off 1 base at V and 0 bases at J, with 10 bases between the two ends. This sample was included in a study of cytomegalovirus exposure and HLA in healthy donors. Broader study findings: Altogether, 150 to 200 TCR beta chains were recorded as cytomegalovirus-associated. Sequencing depth across donors, presence/absence analyses assumed, was roughly uniform. Segments of the TCR beta V type were, in most cases, productive about 90% or about 30% of the time in an earlier analysis.

The PCR used 60 Vbeta and 13 Jbeta primers. The table came from immunoSEQ multiplex PCR; TCRdb's copy has only in-frame clones and leaves some out. The sample holds under 200,000 clones, roughly 71% seen once. The V gene is TRBV19, the J gene TRBJ2-7; possible D gene TRBD1, 6 bases. Specimen: PBMCs. The receptor was isolated from a male donor in good health and CMV-seropositive. CDR3 nucleotides: TGTGCCAGTAGTATAGTAGGGGGAAGCTCCTACGAGCAGTACTTC. This sequence encodes CASSIVGGSSYEQYF.